This note documents a single T cell receptor beta chain sequence. Its antigen is as yet unknown. The germline CDR1 and CDR2 sequences are SGHVS and FNYEAQ. The CDR3 consists of 13 residues. With 5 bases clipped from V and 5 bases from J, the junction kept 0 bases outside the gene matches. This sample is drawn from a study of lymphopenia after photon versus proton radiotherapy. Regarding the study as a whole: Only patients who died were analyzed for survival; proton advantage is unproven. Relative stability marked proton patients; photon patients lost diversity and naive cells.

Measured with immunoSEQ multiplex PCR; TCRdb has only the in-frame clones, and not every one. Here the sample spans some 170,000 clones, around 85% being singletons. The rearrangement joins TRBV7-6 to TRBJ2-2, with 9 positions matching TRBD2. The sequences come from peripheral blood, collected from a patient treated with photon-based radiotherapy. This TCR was sampled from a man aged 50 or older with gastric cancer. The CDR3 reads CASSTSGTGELFF. CDR3 nucleotides: TGTGCCAGCAGCACTAGCGGGACCGGGGAGCTGTTTTTT.